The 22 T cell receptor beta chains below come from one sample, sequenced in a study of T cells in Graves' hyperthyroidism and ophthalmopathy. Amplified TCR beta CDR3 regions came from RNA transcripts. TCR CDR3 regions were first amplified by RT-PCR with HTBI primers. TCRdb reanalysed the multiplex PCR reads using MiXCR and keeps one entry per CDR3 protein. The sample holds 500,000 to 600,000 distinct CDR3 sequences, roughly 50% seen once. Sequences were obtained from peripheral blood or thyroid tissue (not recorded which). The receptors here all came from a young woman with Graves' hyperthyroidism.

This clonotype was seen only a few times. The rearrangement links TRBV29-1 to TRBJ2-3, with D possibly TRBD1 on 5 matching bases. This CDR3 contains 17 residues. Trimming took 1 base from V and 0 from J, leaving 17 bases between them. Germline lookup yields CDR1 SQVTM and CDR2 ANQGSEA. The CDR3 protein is CSVEAPTDRFSTDTQYF. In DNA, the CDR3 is TGCAGCGTTGAAGCTCCAACTGACAGATTTAGCACAGATACGCAGTATTTT.

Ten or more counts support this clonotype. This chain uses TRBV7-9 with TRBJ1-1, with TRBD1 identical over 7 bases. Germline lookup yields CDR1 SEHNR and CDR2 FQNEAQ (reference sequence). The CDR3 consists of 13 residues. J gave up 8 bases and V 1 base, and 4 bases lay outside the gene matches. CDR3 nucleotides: TGTGCCAGCAGCTTAGGTAGACAGGGAGAAGCTTTCTTT. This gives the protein CASSLGRQGEAFF.

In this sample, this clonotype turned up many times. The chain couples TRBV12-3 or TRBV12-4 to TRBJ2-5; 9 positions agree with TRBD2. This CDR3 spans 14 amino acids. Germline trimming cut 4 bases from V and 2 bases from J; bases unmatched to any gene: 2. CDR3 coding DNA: TGTGCCAGCAGTTGGACTAGCGCACAAGAGACCCAGTACTTC. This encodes CASSWTSAQETQYF.

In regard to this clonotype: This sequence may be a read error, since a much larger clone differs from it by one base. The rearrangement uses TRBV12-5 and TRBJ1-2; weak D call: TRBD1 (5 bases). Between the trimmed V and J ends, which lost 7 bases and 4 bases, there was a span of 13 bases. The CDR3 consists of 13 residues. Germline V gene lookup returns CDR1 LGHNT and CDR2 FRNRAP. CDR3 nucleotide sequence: TGTGCTAGTGAAGCAGGGATCCCCTATGGCTACACCTTC. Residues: CASEAGIPYGYTF.

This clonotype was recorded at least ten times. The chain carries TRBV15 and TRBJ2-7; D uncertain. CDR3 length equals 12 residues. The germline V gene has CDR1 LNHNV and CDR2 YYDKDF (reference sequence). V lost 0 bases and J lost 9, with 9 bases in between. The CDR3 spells CATSRDRVGQYF. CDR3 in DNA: TGTGCCACCAGCAGAGATCGGGTAGGGCAGTACTTC.

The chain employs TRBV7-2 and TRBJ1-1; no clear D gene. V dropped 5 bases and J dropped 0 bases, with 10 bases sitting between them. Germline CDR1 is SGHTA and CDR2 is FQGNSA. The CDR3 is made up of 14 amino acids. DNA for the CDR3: TGTGCCAGCAGCGCCACATCGATGAACACTGAAGCTTTCTTT. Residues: CASSATSMNTEAFF.

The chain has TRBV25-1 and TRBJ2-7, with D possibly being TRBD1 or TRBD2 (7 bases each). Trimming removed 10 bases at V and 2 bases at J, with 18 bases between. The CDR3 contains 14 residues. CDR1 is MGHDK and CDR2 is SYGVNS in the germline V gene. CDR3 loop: CATLETGRAYEQYF. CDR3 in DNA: TGTGCCACCCTTGAGACAGGGAGGGCCTACGAGCAGTACTTC.

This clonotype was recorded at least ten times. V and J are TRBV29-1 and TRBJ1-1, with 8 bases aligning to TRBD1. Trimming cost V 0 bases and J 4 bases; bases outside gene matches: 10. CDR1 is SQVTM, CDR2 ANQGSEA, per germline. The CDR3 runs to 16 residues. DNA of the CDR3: TGCAGCGTTGAAGATCGCTGGCGGACAGGGTTCACTGAAGCTTTCTTT. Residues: CSVEDRWRTGFTEAFF.

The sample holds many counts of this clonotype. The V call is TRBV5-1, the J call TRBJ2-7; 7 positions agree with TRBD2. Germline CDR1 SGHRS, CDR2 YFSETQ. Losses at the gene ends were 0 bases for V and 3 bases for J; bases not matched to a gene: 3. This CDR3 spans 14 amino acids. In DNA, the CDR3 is TGCGCCAGCAGCTTGGCGGGAGGTGACTACGAGCAGTACTTC. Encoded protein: CASSLAGGDYEQYF.

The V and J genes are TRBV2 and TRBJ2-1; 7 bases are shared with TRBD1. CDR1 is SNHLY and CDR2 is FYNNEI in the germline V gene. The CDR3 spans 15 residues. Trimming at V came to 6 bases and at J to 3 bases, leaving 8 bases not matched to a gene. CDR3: CASSLPQGYYNEQFF. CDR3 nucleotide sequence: TGTGCCAGCAGCCTCCCACAGGGGTACTACAATGAGCAGTTCTTC.

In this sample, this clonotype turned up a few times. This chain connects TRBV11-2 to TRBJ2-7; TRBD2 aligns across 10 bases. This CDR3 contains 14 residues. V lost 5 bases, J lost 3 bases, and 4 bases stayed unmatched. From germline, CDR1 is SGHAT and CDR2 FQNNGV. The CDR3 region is CASSLLAGVYEQYF. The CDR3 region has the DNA TGTGCCAGCAGCCTCCTAGCGGGAGTCTACGAGCAGTACTTC.

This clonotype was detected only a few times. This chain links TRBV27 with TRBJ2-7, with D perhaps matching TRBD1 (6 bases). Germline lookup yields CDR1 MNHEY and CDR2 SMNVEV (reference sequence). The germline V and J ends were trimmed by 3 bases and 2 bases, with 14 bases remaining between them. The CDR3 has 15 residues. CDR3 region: CASSFPGADPYEQYF. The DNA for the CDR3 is TGTGCCAGCAGTTTCCCAGGGGCGGATCCCTACGAGCAGTACTTC.

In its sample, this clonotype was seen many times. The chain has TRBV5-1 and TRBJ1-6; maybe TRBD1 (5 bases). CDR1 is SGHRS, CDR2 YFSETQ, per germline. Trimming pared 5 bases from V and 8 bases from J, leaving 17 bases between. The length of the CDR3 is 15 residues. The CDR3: CASRYPGRDDSPLHF. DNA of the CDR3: TGCGCCAGCAGATACCCGGGCAGGGACGATTCACCCCTCCACTTT.

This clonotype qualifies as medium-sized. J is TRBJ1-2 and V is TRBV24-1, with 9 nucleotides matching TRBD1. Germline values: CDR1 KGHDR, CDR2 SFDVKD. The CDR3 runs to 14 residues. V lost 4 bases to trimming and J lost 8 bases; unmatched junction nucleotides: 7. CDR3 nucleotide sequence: TGTGCCACCAGTGAGTCCGGGACAGGGAGAGGCTACACCTTC. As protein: CATSESGTGRGYTF.

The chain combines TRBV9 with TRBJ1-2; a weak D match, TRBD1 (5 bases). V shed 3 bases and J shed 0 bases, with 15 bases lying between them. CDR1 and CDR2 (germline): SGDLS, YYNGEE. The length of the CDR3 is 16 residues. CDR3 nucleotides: TGTGCCAGCAGCGCCCAAGCGATGACAGCTAACTATGGCTACACCTTC. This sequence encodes CASSAQAMTANYGYTF.

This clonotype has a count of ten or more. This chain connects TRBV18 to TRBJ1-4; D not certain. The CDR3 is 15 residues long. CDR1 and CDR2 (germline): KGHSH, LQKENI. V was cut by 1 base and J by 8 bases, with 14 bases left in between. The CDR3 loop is CASSPRETRGEKLFF. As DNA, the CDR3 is TGTGCCAGCTCACCACGCGAGACGCGAGGAGAAAAACTGTTTTTT.

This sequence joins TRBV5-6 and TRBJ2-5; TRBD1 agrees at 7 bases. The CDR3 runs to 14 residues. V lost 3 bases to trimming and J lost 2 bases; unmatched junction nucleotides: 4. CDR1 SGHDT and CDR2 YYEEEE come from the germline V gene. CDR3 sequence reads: CASSSRTGQETQYF. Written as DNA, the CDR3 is TGTGCCAGCAGCTCTCGGACAGGACAAGAGACCCAGTACTTC.

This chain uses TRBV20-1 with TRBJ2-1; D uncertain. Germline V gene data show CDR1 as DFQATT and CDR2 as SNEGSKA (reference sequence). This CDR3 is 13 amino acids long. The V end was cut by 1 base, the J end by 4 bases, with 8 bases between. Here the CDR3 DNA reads TGCAGTGCTAGAGGTGGAAGGTACAATGAGCAGTTCTTC. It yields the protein CSARGGRYNEQFF.

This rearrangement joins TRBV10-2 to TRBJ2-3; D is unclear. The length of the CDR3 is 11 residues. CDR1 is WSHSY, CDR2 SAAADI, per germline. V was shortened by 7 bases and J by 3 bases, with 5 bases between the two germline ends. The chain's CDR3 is CASKHTDTQYF. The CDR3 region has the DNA TGCGCCAGCAAGCATACAGATACGCAGTATTTT.

Here the CDR3 DNA reads TGCAGAGGTGGTGGGGGGTCCTACGAGCAGTACTTC. It yields the protein CRGGGGSYEQYF. J is TRBJ2-7 and V is TRBV29-1, with a tentative D call TRBD2 (6 bases). This CDR3 has 12 residues. Per the germline V gene, CDR1 is SQVTM and CDR2 is ANQGSEA.

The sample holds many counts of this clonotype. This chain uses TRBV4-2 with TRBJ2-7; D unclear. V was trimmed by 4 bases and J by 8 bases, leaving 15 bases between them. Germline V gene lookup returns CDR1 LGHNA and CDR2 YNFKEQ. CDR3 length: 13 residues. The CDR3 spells CASSLIQTGKQYF. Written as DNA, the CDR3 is TGTGCCAGCAGCCTTATCCAGACTGGTAAGCAGTACTTC.

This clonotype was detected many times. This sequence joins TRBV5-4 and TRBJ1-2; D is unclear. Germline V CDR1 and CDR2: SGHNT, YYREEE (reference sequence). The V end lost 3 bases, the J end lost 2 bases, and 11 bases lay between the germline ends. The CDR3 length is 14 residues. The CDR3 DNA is TGTGCCAGCAGCTCAAAAGACGGGAACTATGGCTACACCTTC. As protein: CASSSKDGNYGYTF.